This TCR beta chain was captured by sequencing in a study of cytomegalovirus exposure and HLA in healthy donors (dated 2017 in TCRdb). For context, the study as a whole: According to a later analysis, the roughly 130 validation repertoires were produced on the same platform as the approximately 620 repertoires of the first cohort. The study was designed to test whether signatures of past pathogen exposure could be identified by cataloging public T cell receptors. The study combined high-throughput TCR immunosequencing, statistical association of individual TCRs with disease status, and machine learning to predict cytomegalovirus infection status. Along with the roughly 670-subject first cohort, a separate validation cohort of over 90 different subjects was used. The paper's findings and limits, for the study overall: The authors suggested that the approach could potentially be generalized to other disease states and immunological phenotypes. The study gave a list of roughly 150 TCR beta chains associated with cytomegalovirus. Most TCR sequences were observed very rarely across donors, whereas some public TCRs were present in many individuals. A few of the identified cytomegalovirus-associated TCR beta chains were confirmed in vitro to be specific for cytomegalovirus antigens. In both the original and validation cohorts, the classifier was reported to diagnose cytomegalovirus status with high specificity and sensitivity. A later analysis found that TCRs clustered in the first cohort also tended to co-occur in the roughly 120 validation repertoires, with approximately 94% of cluster scores above 0. All 120 or so repertoires were used to score co-occurrence in the validation cohort in a later analysis, because that analysis had no HLA typing for the cohort.

Comments on this clone: Its antigen specificity is not known. Base qualities were left out, and no much larger clone turns up one base away.

The library was generated by the immunoSEQ multiplex PCR assay. In the original analysis: A statistical classification framework was developed to diagnose cytomegalovirus status using the catalog of TCR beta chain sequences. TCRdb stores this immuneACCESS table with in-frame sequences only. Part of the clones is absent; in the studies checked, under half of the shortfall reflects unresolved V genes, and no reason is known for the rest. The V and J calls and clone size were taken over from that table, and D and trimming were inferred from the DNA. A total of 330,000 or so clones appear in this sample, roughly 85% of them only once. Of the sample, 0.65% to 0.85% is held by the ten largest clones. Donors formed part of the validation cohort, which comprised 120 or so subjects and was distinct from the first cohort of 666 subjects. From the cysteine through the phenylalanine, the CDR3 covers 15 amino acids. Of the read, only the CDR3 DNA is kept; its 45 bases are in frame from base 1. Trimming leaves V shorter by 6 bases and J shorter by 7 bases, with the junction holding 14 bases beyond the gene matches. CDR1 is given as LNHDA and CDR2 as SQIVND, both from the germline V gene (reference sequence).

The chain joins TRBV19 to TRBJ2-7; 8 bases in the middle match TRBD1. This TCR was recovered from a young woman in good health and CMV-seronegative. The sequenced material came from PBMCs. CDR3 loop: CASRVTGAGSGEQYF. The DNA sequence is as follows: TGTGCCAGTAGGGTGACAGGGGCTGGGTCGGGGGAGCAGTACTTC.